This entry describes one T cell receptor beta chain. The clone's antigen remains unknown. No per-base quality is available; no much larger clone lies one base away. The source of the sample is a study of T-cell memory formation after mild COVID-19 (dated by TCRdb to 2020 to 2023). For the wider study: TCR sequence clusters from the two donors were largely donor specific. Longitudinal TCRalpha and TCRbeta repertoire sequencing tracked T-cell clones expanding and contracting after mild COVID-19 in a couple of donors. Two young, previously healthy adult volunteers made up the cohort, one male and one female. Beyond this particular receptor, the publication reports: Some responding clones were detected in pre-infection memory, suggesting pre-existing cross-reactive memory T cells joined the SARS-CoV-2 response. The study covered only two mild cases, and larger cohorts including severe cases with pre-infection samples were considered necessary. SARS-CoV-2 specificity was not confirmed for the second-wave clones peaking on day 37. Contracting CD4+ clones were found mainly in CM and EM memory subsets, while CD8+ clones were enriched in EMRA. Clones contracting from day 15 to 85 had balanced CD4/CD8 phenotypes, while a second wave expanding from day 15 to 37 was biased towards CD4+.

TCRdb records Illumina NovaSeq 6000 as the sequencer. TCRalpha and TCRbeta cDNA libraries were constructed by 5'RACE with constant-segment primers, with sample barcodes and unique molecular identifiers being introduced. RNA was extracted from every sample with Trizol reagent. The libraries were amplified in two PCR steps, and the second step added a second sample barcode and Illumina TruSeq adapters. Sequencing of libraries was performed on an Illumina NovaSeq with 2 x 150 bp paired-end reads. On the study's bioinformatics: Demultiplexing of reads and collapsing into UMI-guided consensus sequences were performed with migec v1.2.7. Using mixcr v2.1.11, UMI consensuses were aligned to TRA and TRB V and J templates and then assembled into clonotypes. A clonotype was counted as expanded or contracted only if both edgeR and NoisET called the change significant, with noise models trained on biological replicates. For edgeR calls, the thresholds were a false discovery rate-adjusted p below 0.01 and a log2 fold-change of 1. As an exploratory analysis of dynamics, max-normalized trajectories of the 1000 most abundant clonotypes were examined by PCA with hierarchical clustering. The CD4 or CD8 phenotype of responding clones was assigned using the separately sequenced CD4+ and CD8+ repertoires. In-frame beta chains were kept once TCRdb had trimmed the public reads at Q25 with fastp and called clones with MiXCR. Each CDR3 protein appears once, grouped with its most common genes and DNA. TCRdb's processing, not the authors', yielded these V and J calls. The sample contains some 290,000 distinct CDR3 sequences, under 20% of them found a single time. The ten biggest clones cover 20% to 25% of the sample.

Ficoll-Paque density gradient centrifugation was the method used to isolate PBMCs. This receptor was identified in a man aged 18 to 30 who had mild COVID-19 (a few samples of this study predate the infection). The sample titles of this study are shuffled in the database, so cell type and time point are left out; the donor was told from shared clones. Sequencing was carried out using PBMCs or a T cell subset sorted from them (not recorded which).

The CDR3 protein is CASSDNPGQGGNEAFF. Read as DNA, the sequence is TGTGCCAGCAGCGATAATCCGGGACAGGGAGGGAATGAAGCTTTCTTT. The rearrangement combines TRBV7-8 with TRBJ1-1; 9 bases in the junction line up with TRBD1. The junction shows trimming of 5 bases on V and 7 bases on J, and the gene matches do not reach 14 bases of it. Measured from the cysteine to the phenylalanine, the CDR3 is 16 residues long. Only the CDR3 portion is preserved as DNA: 48 bases, with reading frame beginning at the first base. Via the germline V gene, CDR1 is SGHVS and CDR2 FQNEAQ.